This T cell receptor (beta chain) was identified in a study of sequential checkpoint blockade in melanoma. Study details: Both treatment sequences were followed by maintenance nivolumab.

Sequencing used immunoSEQ multiplex PCR; TCRdb keeps in-frame clones, though not all of them. The table lists approximately 5,200 clones, over 70% of them singletons, with about a quarter in the top ten. Treatment reported: randomized to nivolumab then ipilimumab (arm A) or the reverse (arm B). About this clone: Germline and junction disagree at one end, which may indicate a read error.

This TCR was sampled from a human donor with melanoma. The specimen comprised CD8+ T cells sorted from blood (inferred from file names), sampled from a patient given nivolumab and ipilimumab in sequence.

CDR3: CASSPGTSGKEQYF. The CDR3 DNA reads TGTGCCAGCAGCCCGGGGACTAGCGGGAAGGAGCAGTACTTC. V is TRBV4-1 and J is TRBJ2-7; 13 bases match TRBD2. This CDR3 is built from 14 residues. Germline V gives CDR1 MGHRA, CDR2 YSYEKL.